This T cell receptor beta chain was obtained from a study of T-cell reconstitution after alpha-beta-depleted transplantation in children. The J segment lost 0 bases and the V segment lost 0 bases, leaving 11 bases of the junction unmatched. Germline V gene data show CDR1 as DFQATT and CDR2 as SNEGSKA (reference sequence). The CDR3 sequence is 18 residues long. Preparation of the TCRbeta library involved a method that used unique molecular identifiers. TCRdb re-analysed the PCR reads in MiXCR, keeping a single row per CDR3 protein. There are approximately 400,000 distinct CDR3 sequences in the sample; about a tenth occur only once, and roughly 5% lies in the top ten.

This receptor was obtained from a human donor who donated a stem cell graft to a child with acute myeloid leukemia. The sequencing here drew on PBMCs from the stem cell graft donor, taken from the stem cell graft. V and J are TRBV20-1 and TRBJ1-5; 7 bases agree with TRBD1. The CDR3 coding sequence is TGCAGTGCTAGAGAGCATCGGGACAGATTTTATAGCAATCAGCCCCAGCATTTT. It encodes CSAREHRDRFYSNQPQHF.